Shown below are 20 T cell receptor beta chains from a single sample sequenced in a study of cytomegalovirus exposure and HLA in healthy donors. PCR employed 60 Vbeta and 13 Jbeta primers. Sequencing used immunoSEQ multiplex PCR; TCRdb keeps in-frame clones, though not all of them. The top ten hold 8.8% of the sample, which has 130,000 to 150,000 clones, over 75% seen once. Input material: PBMCs. The receptors shown here come from a woman aged 45 to 65 in good health and CMV-seropositive.

The rearrangement links TRBV6-6 to TRBJ1-5; D is unresolved. CDR1 is MNHNY and CDR2 is SVGAGI in the germline V gene (reference sequence). V shed 2 bases and J shed 0 bases, with 8 bases lying between them. This CDR3 has 15 residues. The chain's CDR3 is CASSYDGYSNQPQHF. The CDR3 region has the DNA TGTGCCAGCAGTTACGACGGGTATAGCAATCAGCCCCAGCATTTT.

The genes are TRBV28 and TRBJ1-1; possibly TRBD1 for D (6 bases). Between the trimmed V and J ends, which lost 7 bases and 4 bases, there was a span of 10 bases. The CDR3 runs to 12 residues. Germline V gene sequence: CDR1 MDHEN, CDR2 SYDVKM. The CDR3 sequence is CASMVGGTEAFF. The CDR3 DNA is TGTGCCAGCATGGTAGGGGGCACTGAAGCTTTCTTT.

This chain links TRBV5-1 with TRBJ2-2, with D maybe TRBD1 (6 bases). Looked up from germline, CDR1 is SGHRS and CDR2 is YFSETQ. The CDR3 has 14 amino acids. V lost 3 bases to trimming and J lost 4 bases, with 10 bases between them. The CDR3 spells CASSSRGGTGELFF. CDR3 coding DNA: TGCGCCAGCAGCTCGAGAGGGGGCACCGGGGAGCTGTTTTTT.

The V gene is TRBV4-3, the J gene TRBJ2-3, with 16 bases identical to TRBD2. V trimming: 0 bases; J trimming: 0 bases; junction bases outside the gene matches: 12. The CDR3 totals 22 residues. The germline V gene encodes CDR1 LGHNA and CDR2 YSLEER. The CDR3 sequence is CASSQDLLVGLAGGTSTDTQYF. In DNA, the CDR3 is TGCGCCAGCAGCCAAGATCTGCTAGTGGGACTAGCGGGGGGGACGAGCACAGATACGCAGTATTTT.

This clone was seen more than once but under ten times. V and J are TRBV5-1 and TRBJ1-3; TRBD1 aligns across 7 bases. The CDR3 consists of 13 residues. Per germline, CDR1 SGHRS and CDR2 YFSETQ. The junction had 6 bases not matched to a gene; V was cut back by 4 bases and J by 8 bases. Written as DNA, the CDR3 is TGCGCCAGCAGCCCGACAGGGCAGGACACCATATATTTT. This encodes CASSPTGQDTIYF.

The table lists this clone with a few counts. V gene TRBV7-8 combines with J gene TRBJ2-1; TRBD2 matches 8 bases. CDR3 length: 15 residues. With V trimmed by 2 bases and J by 5 bases, 5 bases remained unmatched. Germline V lookup: CDR1 SGHVS, CDR2 FQNEAQ. CDR3 residues: CASSLFLAGHNEQFF. CDR3 nucleotide sequence: TGTGCCAGCAGCTTATTTCTAGCGGGTCACAATGAGCAGTTCTTC.

This chain connects TRBV11-2 to TRBJ2-5; 9 nucleotides line up with TRBD2. The CDR3 spans 15 residues. Germline V gene lookup returns CDR1 SGHAT and CDR2 FQNNGV. Losses at the gene ends were 4 bases for V and 2 bases for J; bases not matched to a gene: 5. The CDR3 reads CASSSPAGGQETQYF. The CDR3 DNA reads TGTGCCAGCAGCTCCCCAGCGGGGGGTCAAGAGACCCAGTACTTC.

V and J are TRBV9 and TRBJ1-5; 7 nucleotides align to TRBD1. The CDR3 is 15 amino acids. Germline trimming cut 5 bases from V and 5 bases from J; bases unmatched to any gene: 10. Per germline, CDR1 SGDLS and CDR2 YYNGEE. This chain's CDR3 is CASSGIGTDDQPQHF. In DNA, the CDR3 is TGTGCCAGCAGTGGCATCGGGACAGACGATCAGCCCCAGCATTTT.

This clone has only a few counts. The chain is built from TRBV28 and TRBJ1-2; D is uncertain. Trimming pared 3 bases from V and 2 bases from J, leaving 7 bases between. The CDR3 loop spans 13 amino acids. The germline V gene has CDR1 MDHEN and CDR2 SYDVKM. In DNA form, the CDR3 reads TGTGCCAGCAGTTTCCCGGGGAACTATGGCTACACCTTC. Its translation: CASSFPGNYGYTF.

This clone has just one count. This chain connects TRBV2 to TRBJ2-3, with a possible D match to TRBD2 (5 bases). Per the germline V gene, CDR1 is SNHLY and CDR2 is FYNNEI. Trimming pared 8 bases from V and 5 bases from J, leaving 14 bases between. This CDR3 region has 13 residues. The CDR3 reads CASLVSRGDTQYF. The DNA for the CDR3 is TGTGCCAGCCTAGTATCCCGGGGAGATACGCAGTATTTT.

The genes are TRBV27 and TRBJ2-5; TRBD1 aligns across 8 bases. The CDR3 has 15 amino acids. The germline gives CDR1 MNHEY, CDR2 SMNVEV (reference sequence). V shed 6 bases and J 1 base; nucleotides not matched to a gene: 7. CDR3 protein: CASSRPQGGQETQYF. As DNA, the CDR3 is TGTGCCAGCAGCCGGCCACAGGGGGGCCAAGAGACCCAGTACTTC.

V and J are TRBV7-9 and TRBJ1-1, with TRBD1 matching over 8 bases. CDR1 is SEHNR and CDR2 is FQNEAQ in the germline V gene (reference sequence). The CDR3 loop spans 14 amino acids. The junction had 9 bases not matched to a gene; V was cut back by 10 bases and J by 2 bases. CDR3 nucleotide sequence: TGTGCCACGAACCCGGGACAGGAAAACACTGAAGCTTTCTTT. Translating gives CATNPGQENTEAFF.

This clone came up once. The chain carries TRBV5-6 and TRBJ1-6, with D maybe TRBD1 (5 bases). The CDR3 totals 14 residues. Trimming removed 0 bases at V and 9 bases at J, with 10 bases between. Germline V CDR1 and CDR2: SGHDT, YYEEEE. CDR3 loop: CASSLAGISSPLHF. In DNA form, the CDR3 reads TGTGCCAGCAGCTTGGCAGGGATTAGTTCACCCCTCCACTTT.

The CDR3 bases are TGCAGCGTTCGGCAGGGTACGGCCGGGGAGCTGTTTTTT. As protein: CSVRQGTAGELFF. The rearrangement joins TRBV29-1 to TRBJ2-2; tentatively, D is TRBD1 (5 bases). Germline V CDR1 and CDR2: SQVTM, ANQGSEA. V was cut by 5 bases and J by 6 bases, with 13 bases left in between. The CDR3 totals 13 residues.

The DNA for the CDR3 is TGTGCCAGCAGACGGGGGGAGGTGCGGTCACCCCTCCACTTT. It encodes CASRRGEVRSPLHF. This rearrangement joins TRBV6-5 to TRBJ1-6, with D perhaps TRBD1 (5 bases). This CDR3 is 14 amino acids long. Between the trimmed V and J ends, which lost 6 bases and 10 bases, there was a span of 16 bases. Germline V gene data show CDR1 as MNHEY and CDR2 as SVGAGI.

V is TRBV5-6 and J is TRBJ2-3; 10 bases are a match to TRBD1. The CDR3 is 16 amino acids. Per germline, CDR1 SGHDT and CDR2 YYEEEE. V lost 0 bases to trimming and J lost 6 bases; unmatched junction nucleotides: 7. The CDR3 loop is CASSLEGQGTGDTQYF. Written as DNA, the CDR3 is TGTGCCAGCAGCTTGGAGGGACAGGGGACAGGGGATACGCAGTATTTT.

This chain uses TRBV2 with TRBJ2-1; TRBD2 agrees at 8 bases. V was clipped by 4 bases and J by 3 bases; unmatched bases: 5. Per the germline V gene, CDR1 is SNHLY and CDR2 is FYNNEI. The CDR3 length is 15 residues. CDR3 residues: CASSGSGGVYNEQFF. The CDR3 nucleotides are TGTGCCAGCAGTGGGAGCGGGGGTGTCTACAATGAGCAGTTCTTC.

The V and J genes are TRBV9 and TRBJ1-4; a possible D gene is TRBD1 (6 bases). The CDR3 is 14 amino acids. The germline gives CDR1 SGDLS, CDR2 YYNGEE. The ends were cut back, 0 bases at V and 5 bases at J, with 8 bases in the middle. The CDR3 spells CASSVGRGNEKLFF. The CDR3 nucleotides read TGTGCCAGCAGCGTAGGCAGGGGCAATGAAAAACTGTTTTTT.

The chain couples TRBV7-2 to TRBJ1-2; D is possibly TRBD1 (5 bases). V lost 4 bases, J lost 8 bases, and 17 bases lay in between. The CDR3 totals 14 residues. In germline, CDR1 is SGHTA, CDR2 FQGNSA. The CDR3 here is CASSSQGPRGGYTF. The CDR3 bases are TGTGCCAGCAGCTCTCAAGGGCCTCGGGGGGGCTACACCTTC.

The V call is TRBV27, the J call TRBJ2-5, with D perhaps TRBD2 (6 bases). The ends were cut back, 8 bases at V and 4 bases at J, with 20 bases in the middle. Looked up from germline, CDR1 is MNHEY and CDR2 is SMNVEV (reference sequence). The CDR3 extends over 15 amino acids. In nucleotides, the CDR3 is TGTGCCAGCGGAAGTGTGGCACTGACTAGAGAGACCCAGTACTTC. Translated, it gives CASGSVALTRETQYF.